The present T cell receptor beta chain was sequenced within a study of blood T cell repertoires in COVID-19. Study-wide context: Donors in the United States, Italy and Spain gave samples during acute or convalescent COVID-19. T cells, B-cell-depleted T cells, or PBMCs provided the cDNA or gDNA that served as material.

Authors' methods: Estimation of nucleated cell counts was performed using reference gene primer amplification. Data came from immunoSEQ multiplex PCR; TCRdb stores just in-frame clones and leaves some out. Clone size and V and J calls were adopted from that table, with D and trimming inferred from the DNA. The sample consists of a few hundred thousand clones, about 87% of them appearing once. CDR1 is DFQATT and CDR2 is SNEGSKA in the germline V gene (reference sequence). The CDR3 is 12 residues long. Trimming took off 3 bases at V and 5 bases at J, with 8 bases between the two ends. The V gene is TRBV20-1, the J gene TRBJ2-4; D call uncertain. This clonotype was obtained from a woman in her forties or fifties who had recovered from COVID-19. The sample taken for sequencing was peripheral blood. The CDR3 DNA sequence: TGCAGTGCTAGTGTTCTTCAAAACATTCAGTACTTC. Translating it yields CSASVLQNIQYF.